What follows describes a single T cell receptor beta chain. Clones were read by immunoSEQ multiplex PCR, and TCRdb kept only the in-frame ones, dropping some. The profile shows around 130,000 clones, roughly 90% of them singletons. The data derive from a study of blood T cell repertoires in COVID-19. As for the study in general: Researchers got acute and convalescent COVID-19 samples from the United States, Italy and Spain.

Per germline, CDR1 SGHDN and CDR2 FVKESK. V gave up 4 bases and J gave up 6 bases; unmatched junction bases: 15. The CDR3 runs to 18 residues. The clonotype originates from a man aged 50 to 59 with active COVID-19. Sequenced sample: peripheral blood. J is TRBJ2-1 and V is TRBV14; 10 bases are a match to TRBD1. The CDR3 bases are TGTGCCAGCAGCCTATGGACAGGGGGAGGGGGATATGGCAATGAGCAGTTCTTC. Protein: CASSLWTGGGGYGNEQFF. Full variable domain (outside the CDR3, taken from reference TRBV14 and TRBJ2-1): EAGVTQFPSHSVIEKGQTVTLRCDPISGHDNLYWYRRVMGKEIKFLLHFVKESKQDESGMPNNRFLAERTGGTYSTLKVQPAELEDSGVYFCASSLWTGGGGYGNEQFFGPGTRLTVL.